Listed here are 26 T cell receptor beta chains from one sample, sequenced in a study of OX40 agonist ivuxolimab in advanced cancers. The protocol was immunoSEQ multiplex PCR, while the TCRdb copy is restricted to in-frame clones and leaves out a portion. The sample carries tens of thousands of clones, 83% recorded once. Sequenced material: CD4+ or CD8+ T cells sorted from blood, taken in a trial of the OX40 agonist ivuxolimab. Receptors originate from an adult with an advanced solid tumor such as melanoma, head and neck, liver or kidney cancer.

CDR3 loop: CASSFSTNEKLFF. The CDR3 nucleotides read TGTGCCAGTAGCTTTTCAACTAATGAAAAACTGTTTTTT. This sequence joins TRBV19 and TRBJ1-4; D gene ambiguous. CDR1 LNHDA and CDR2 SQIVND come from the germline V gene (reference sequence). The CDR3 sequence is 13 residues long. Trimming cost V 6 bases and J 0 bases, with 5 bases left between them.

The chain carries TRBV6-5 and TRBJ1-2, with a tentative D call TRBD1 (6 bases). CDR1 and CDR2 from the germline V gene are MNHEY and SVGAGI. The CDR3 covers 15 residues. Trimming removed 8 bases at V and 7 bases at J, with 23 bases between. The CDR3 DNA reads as TGTGCCAGCGGGAACAGGGCTGGGGGTTATTCTGGCTACACCTTC. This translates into CASGNRAGGYSGYTF.

CDR3 DNA sequence: TGTGCCAGCAGTGACGGAGCTAACTATGGCTACACCTTC. Its protein is CASSDGANYGYTF. The chain links TRBV6-1 to TRBJ1-2; no clear D gene. The CDR3 loop spans 13 amino acids. Germline V CDR1 and CDR2: MNHNS, SASEGT. The V gene lost 3 bases and the J gene lost 0 bases, with 5 bases spanning the gap.

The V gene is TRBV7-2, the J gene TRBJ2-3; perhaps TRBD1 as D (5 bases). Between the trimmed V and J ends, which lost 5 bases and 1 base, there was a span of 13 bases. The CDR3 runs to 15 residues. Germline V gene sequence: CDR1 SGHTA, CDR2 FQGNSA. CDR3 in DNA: TGTGCCAGCAGCCCCTGGGGCGCCCGCACAGATACGCAGTATTTT. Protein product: CASSPWGARTDTQYF. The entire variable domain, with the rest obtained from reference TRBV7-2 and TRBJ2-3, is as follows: GAGVSQSPSNKVTEKGKDVELRCDPISGHTALYWYRQSLGQGLEFLIYFQGNSAPDKSGLPSDRFSAERTGGSVSTLTIQRTQQEDSAVYLCASSPWGARTDTQYFGPGTRLTVL.

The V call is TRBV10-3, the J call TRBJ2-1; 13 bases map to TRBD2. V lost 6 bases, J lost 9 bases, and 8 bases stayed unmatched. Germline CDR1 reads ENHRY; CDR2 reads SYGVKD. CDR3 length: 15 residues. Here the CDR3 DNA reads TGTGCCATCAGCGGGGGACTAGCGGGATTGGGTGAGCAGTTCTTC. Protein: CAISGGLAGLGEQFF.

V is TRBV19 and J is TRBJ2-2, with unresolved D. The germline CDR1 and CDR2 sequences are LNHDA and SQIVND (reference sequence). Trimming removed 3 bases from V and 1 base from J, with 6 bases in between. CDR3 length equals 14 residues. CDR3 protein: CASSIQENTGELFF. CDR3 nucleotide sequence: TGTGCCAGTAGTATCCAGGAGAACACCGGGGAGCTGTTTTTT.

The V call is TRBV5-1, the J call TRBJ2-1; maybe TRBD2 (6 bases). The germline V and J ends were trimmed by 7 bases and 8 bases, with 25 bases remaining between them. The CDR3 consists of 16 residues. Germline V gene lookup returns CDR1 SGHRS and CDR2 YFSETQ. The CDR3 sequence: CASQTGGMSSAHEQFF. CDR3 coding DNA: TGCGCCAGCCAAACGGGTGGGATGTCTAGCGCCCATGAGCAGTTCTTC.

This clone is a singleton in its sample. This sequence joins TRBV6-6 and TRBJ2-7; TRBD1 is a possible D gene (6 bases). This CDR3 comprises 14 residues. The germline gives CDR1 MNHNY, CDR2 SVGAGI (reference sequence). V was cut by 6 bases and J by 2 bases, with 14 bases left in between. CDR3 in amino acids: CASSFQGNAYEQYF. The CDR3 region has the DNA TGTGCCAGCAGCTTCCAGGGGAATGCCTACGAGCAGTACTTC.

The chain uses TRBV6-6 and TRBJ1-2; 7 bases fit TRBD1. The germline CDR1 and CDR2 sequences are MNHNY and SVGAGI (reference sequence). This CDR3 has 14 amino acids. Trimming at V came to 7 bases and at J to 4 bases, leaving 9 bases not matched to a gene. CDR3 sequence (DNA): TGTGCCAGCAACTGGGGCAGGGGGAGCTATGGCTACACCTTC. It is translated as CASNWGRGSYGYTF.

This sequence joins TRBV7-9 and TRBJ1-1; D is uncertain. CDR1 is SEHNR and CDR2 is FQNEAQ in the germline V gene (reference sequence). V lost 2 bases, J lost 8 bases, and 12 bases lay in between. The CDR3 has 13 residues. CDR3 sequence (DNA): TGTGCCAGCAGCTTATCAGGACCGGCCGAAGCTTTCTTT. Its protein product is CASSLSGPAEAFF.

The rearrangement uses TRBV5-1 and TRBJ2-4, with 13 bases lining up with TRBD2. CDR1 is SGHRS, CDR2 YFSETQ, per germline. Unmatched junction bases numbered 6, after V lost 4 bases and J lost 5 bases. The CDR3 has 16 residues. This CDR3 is CASSTLAGGPQNIQYF. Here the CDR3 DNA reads TGCGCCAGCAGCACACTAGCGGGAGGGCCCCAAAACATTCAGTACTTC.

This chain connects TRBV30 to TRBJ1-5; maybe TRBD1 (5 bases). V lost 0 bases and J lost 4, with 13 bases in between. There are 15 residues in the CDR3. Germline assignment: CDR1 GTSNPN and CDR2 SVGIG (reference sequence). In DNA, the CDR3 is TGTGCCTGGAGTGTACTTATCGGGGCGAATCAGCCCCAGCATTTT. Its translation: CAWSVLIGANQPQHF.

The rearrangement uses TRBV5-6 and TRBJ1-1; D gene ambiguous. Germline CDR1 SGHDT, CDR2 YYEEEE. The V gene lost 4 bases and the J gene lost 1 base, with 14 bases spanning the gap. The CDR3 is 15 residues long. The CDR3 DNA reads TGTGCCAGCAGCCCCCTTGAGTTCCCGAACACTGAAGCTTTCTTT. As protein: CASSPLEFPNTEAFF.

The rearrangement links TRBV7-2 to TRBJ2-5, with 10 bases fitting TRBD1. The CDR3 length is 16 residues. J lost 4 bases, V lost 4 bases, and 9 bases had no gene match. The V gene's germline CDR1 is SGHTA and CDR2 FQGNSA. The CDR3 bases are TGTGCCAGCAGCTCAGACTCCGGGACAGGGGCAGAGACCCAGTACTTC. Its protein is CASSSDSGTGAETQYF. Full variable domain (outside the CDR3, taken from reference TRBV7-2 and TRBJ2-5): GAGVSQSPSNKVTEKGKDVELRCDPISGHTALYWYRQSLGQGLEFLIYFQGNSAPDKSGLPSDRFSAERTGGSVSTLTIQRTQQEDSAVYLCASSSDSGTGAETQYFGPGTRLLVL.

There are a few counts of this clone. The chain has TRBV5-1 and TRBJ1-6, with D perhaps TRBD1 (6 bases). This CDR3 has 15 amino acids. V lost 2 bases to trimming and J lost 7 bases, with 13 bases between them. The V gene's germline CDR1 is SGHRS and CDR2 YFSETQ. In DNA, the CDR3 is TGCGCCAGCAGCTTCGACGACAGGCAGAATTCACCCCTCCACTTT. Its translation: CASSFDDRQNSPLHF.

This chain's CDR3 is CASSRSSRTDTQYF. DNA of the CDR3: TGTGCCAGCTCACGGTCTTCACGGACGGATACGCAGTATTTT. V gene TRBV18 combines with J gene TRBJ2-3; unclear D gene. Germline V gene data show CDR1 as KGHSH and CDR2 as LQKENI. The CDR3 has 14 residues. The V end lost 4 bases, the J end lost 6 bases, and 14 bases lay between the germline ends.

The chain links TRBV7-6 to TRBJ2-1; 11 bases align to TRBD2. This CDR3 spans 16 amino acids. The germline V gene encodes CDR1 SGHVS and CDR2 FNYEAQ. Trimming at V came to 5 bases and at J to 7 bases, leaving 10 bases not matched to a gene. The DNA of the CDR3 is TGTGCCAGCAGCCGCCTACTAGCGGGAGAGGGAAATGAGCAGTTCTTC. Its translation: CASSRLLAGEGNEQFF.

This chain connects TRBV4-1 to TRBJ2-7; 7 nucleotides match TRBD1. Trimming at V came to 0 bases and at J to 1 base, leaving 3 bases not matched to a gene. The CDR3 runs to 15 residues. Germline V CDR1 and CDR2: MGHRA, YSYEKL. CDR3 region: CASSQEATGSYEQYF. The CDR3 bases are TGCGCCAGCAGCCAAGAGGCGACAGGGTCCTACGAGCAGTACTTC.

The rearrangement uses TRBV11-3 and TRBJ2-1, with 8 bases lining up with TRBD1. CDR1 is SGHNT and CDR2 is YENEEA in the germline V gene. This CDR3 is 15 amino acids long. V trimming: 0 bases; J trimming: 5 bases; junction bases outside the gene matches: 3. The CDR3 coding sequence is TGTGCCAGCAGCTTAGAGGACAGGGAAGACAATGAGCAGTTCTTC. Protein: CASSLEDREDNEQFF.

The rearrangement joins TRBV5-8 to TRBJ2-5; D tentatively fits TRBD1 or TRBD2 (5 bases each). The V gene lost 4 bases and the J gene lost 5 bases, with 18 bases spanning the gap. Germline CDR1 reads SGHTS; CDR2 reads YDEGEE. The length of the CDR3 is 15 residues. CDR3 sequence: CASSPTGTLIETQYF. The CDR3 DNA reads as TGTGCCAGCAGCCCGACCGGGACCCTTATTGAGACCCAGTACTTC.

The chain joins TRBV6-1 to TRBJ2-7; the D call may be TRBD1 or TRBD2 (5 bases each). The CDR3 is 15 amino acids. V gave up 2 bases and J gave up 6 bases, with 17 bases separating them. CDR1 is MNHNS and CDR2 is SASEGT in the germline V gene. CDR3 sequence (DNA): TGTGCCAGCAGTGAATCTGGGTTGGGGGTAGGCGAGCAGTACTTC. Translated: CASSESGLGVGEQYF.

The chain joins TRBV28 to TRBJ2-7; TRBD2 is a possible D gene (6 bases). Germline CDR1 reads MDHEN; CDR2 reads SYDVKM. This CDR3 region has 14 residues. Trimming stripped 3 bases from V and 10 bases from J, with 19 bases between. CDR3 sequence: CASSFPSLLGGQYF. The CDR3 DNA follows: TGTGCCAGCAGTTTCCCCTCGTTATTGGGGGGTCAGTACTTC.

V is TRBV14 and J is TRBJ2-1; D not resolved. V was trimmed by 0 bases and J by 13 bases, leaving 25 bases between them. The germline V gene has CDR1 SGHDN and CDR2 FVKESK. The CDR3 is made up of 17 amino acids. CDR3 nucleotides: TGTGCCAGCAGCCAAGATCTATACCGGCAAATGGGCCCAGTCCAGTTCTTC. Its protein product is CASSQDLYRQMGPVQFF.

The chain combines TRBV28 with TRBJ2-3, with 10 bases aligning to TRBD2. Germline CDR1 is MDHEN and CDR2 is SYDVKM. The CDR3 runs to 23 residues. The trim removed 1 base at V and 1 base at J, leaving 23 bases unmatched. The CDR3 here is CASSLYPGLAERRGGGRTDTQYF. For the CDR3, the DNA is TGTGCCAGCAGTTTATACCCCGGACTAGCGGAAAGGAGAGGGGGGGGTCGCACAGATACGCAGTATTTT.

CDR3 amino acids: CASSEYSGRTETQYF. CDR3 in DNA: TGTGCCAGTAGTGAATATAGCGGGAGGACGGAGACCCAGTACTTC. J is TRBJ2-5 and V is TRBV19, with 10 bases that match TRBD2. This CDR3 has 15 amino acids. Trimming at V came to 5 bases and at J to 5 bases, leaving 8 bases not matched to a gene. Germline values: CDR1 LNHDA, CDR2 SQIVND (reference sequence).

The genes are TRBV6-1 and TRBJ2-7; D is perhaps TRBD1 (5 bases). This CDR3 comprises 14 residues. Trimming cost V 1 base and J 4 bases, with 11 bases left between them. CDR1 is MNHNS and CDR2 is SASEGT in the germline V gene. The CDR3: CASSEGTPPYEQYF. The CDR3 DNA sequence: TGTGCCAGCAGTGAAGGGACACCCCCATACGAGCAGTACTTC.